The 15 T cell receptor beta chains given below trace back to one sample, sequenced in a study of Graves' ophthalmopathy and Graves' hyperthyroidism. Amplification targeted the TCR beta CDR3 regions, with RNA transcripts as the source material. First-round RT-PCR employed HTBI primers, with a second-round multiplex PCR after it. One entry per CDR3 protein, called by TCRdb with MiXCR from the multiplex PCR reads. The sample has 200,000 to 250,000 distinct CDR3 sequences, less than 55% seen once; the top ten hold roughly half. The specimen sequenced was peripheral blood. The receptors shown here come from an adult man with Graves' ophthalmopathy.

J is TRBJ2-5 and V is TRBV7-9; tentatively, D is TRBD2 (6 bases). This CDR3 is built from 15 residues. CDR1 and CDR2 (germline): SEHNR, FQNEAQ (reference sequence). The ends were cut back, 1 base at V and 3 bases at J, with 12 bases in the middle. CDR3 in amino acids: CASSLESRGEETQYF. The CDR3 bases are TGTGCCAGCAGCTTAGAATCGCGGGGCGAAGAGACCCAGTACTTC.

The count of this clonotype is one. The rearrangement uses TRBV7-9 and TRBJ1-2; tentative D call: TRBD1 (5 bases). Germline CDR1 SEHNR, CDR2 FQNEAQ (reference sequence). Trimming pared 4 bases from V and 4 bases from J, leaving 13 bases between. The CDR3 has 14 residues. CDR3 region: CASSSPGTGYGYTF. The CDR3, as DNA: TGTGCCAGCAGCTCCCCGGGGACTGGCTATGGCTACACCTTC.

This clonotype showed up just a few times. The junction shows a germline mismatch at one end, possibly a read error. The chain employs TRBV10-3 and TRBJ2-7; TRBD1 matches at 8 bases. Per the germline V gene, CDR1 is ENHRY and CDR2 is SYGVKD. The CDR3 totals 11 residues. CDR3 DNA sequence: TGTGCCATCAGTGCCTCGGACAGGGTCGACTTC. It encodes CAISASDRVDF.

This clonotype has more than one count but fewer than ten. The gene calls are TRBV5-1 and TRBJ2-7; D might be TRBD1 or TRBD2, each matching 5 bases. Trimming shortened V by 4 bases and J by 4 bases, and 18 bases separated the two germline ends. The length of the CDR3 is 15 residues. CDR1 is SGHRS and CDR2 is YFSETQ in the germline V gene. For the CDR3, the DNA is TGCGCCAGCAGCCCAGCAGGGACCCAAGGGTACGAGCAGTACTTC. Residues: CASSPAGTQGYEQYF.

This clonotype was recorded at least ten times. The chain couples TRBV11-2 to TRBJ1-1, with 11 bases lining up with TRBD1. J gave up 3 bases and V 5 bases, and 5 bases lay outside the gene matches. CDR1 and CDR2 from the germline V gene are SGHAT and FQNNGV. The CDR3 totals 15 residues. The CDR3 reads CASSLGQGAYTEAFF. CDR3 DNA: TGTGCCAGCAGCCTCGGACAGGGGGCGTACACTGAAGCTTTCTTT.

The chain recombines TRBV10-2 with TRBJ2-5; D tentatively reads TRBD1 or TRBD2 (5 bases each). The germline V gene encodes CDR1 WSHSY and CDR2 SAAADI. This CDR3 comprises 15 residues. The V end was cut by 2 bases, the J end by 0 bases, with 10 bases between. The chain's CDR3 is CASSEPGAYQETQYF. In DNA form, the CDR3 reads TGCGCCAGCAGTGAGCCCGGGGCCTACCAAGAGACCCAGTACTTC.

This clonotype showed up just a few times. The CDR3, as DNA: TGTGCCAGCAGCCCGACTAGCGGCCGTGAGAACACCGGGGAGCTGTTTTTT. Its translation: CASSPTSGRENTGELFF. The chain employs TRBV7-2 and TRBJ2-2; 9 nucleotides agree with TRBD2. This CDR3 has 17 amino acids. The ends lost 5 bases at V and 1 base at J; junction bases unmatched: 8. From germline, CDR1 is SGHTA and CDR2 FQGNSA.

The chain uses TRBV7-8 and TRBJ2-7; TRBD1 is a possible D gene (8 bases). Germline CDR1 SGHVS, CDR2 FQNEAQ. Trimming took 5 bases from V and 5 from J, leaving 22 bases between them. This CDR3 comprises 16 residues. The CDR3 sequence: CASSHYRGGTGDEQYF. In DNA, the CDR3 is TGTGCCAGCAGCCACTACAGGGGGGGGACGGGAGACGAGCAGTACTTC.

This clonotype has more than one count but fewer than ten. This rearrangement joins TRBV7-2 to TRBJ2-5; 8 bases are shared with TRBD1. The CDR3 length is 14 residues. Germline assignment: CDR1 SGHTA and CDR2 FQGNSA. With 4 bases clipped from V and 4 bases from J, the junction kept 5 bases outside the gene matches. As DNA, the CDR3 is TGTGCCAGCAGCTGGACAGGGACGGGAGAGACCCAGTACTTC. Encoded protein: CASSWTGTGETQYF.

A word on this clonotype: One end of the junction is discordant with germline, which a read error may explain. The CDR3 sequence is CASSRQMNTEAFF. In DNA, the CDR3 is TGTGCCAGCAGCAGACAAATGAACACTGAGGCTTTCTTT. The genes are TRBV2 and TRBJ1-1; D is unresolved. The CDR3 sequence is 13 residues long. Germline V CDR1 and CDR2: SNHLY, FYNNEI.

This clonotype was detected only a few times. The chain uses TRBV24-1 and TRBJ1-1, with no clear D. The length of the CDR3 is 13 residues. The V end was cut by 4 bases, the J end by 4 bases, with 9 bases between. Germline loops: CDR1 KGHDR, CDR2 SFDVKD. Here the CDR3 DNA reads TGTGCCACCAGTGACCCCGGGAGCACTGAAGCTTTCTTT. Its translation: CATSDPGSTEAFF.

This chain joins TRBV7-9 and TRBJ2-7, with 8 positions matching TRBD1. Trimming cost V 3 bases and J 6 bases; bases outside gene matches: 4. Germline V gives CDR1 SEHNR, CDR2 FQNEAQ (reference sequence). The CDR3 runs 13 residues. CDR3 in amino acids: CASSFQGAGEQYF. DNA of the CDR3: TGTGCCAGCAGCTTTCAGGGGGCAGGCGAGCAGTACTTC. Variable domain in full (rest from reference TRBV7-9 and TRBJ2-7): DTGVSQNPRHKITKRGQNVTFRCDPISEHNRLYWYRQTLGQGPEFLTYFQNEAQLEKSRLLSDRFSAERPKGSFSTLEIQRTEQGDSAMYLCASSFQGAGEQYFGPGTRLTVT.

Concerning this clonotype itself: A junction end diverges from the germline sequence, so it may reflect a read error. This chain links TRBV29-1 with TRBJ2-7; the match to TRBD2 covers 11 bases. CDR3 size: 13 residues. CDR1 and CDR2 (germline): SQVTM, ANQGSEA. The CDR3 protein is CTVSGRVNYEQYF. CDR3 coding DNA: TGCACCGTTAGCGGGAGGGTTAACTACGAGCAGTACTTC.

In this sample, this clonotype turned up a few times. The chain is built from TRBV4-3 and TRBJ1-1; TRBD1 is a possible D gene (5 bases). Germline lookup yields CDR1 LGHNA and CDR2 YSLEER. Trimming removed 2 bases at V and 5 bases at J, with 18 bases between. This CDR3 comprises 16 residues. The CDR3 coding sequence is TGCGCCAGCAGCCAACCGACGGCAGGGAGATCTACTGAAGCTTTCTTT. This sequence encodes CASSQPTAGRSTEAFF.

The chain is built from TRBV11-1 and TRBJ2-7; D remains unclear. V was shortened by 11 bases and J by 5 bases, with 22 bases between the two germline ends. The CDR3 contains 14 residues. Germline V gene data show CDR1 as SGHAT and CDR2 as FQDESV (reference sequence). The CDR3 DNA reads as TGTGCCTGGACCCTGTCTGGTTCGAGCGACGAGCAGTACTTC. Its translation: CAWTLSGSSDEQYF.